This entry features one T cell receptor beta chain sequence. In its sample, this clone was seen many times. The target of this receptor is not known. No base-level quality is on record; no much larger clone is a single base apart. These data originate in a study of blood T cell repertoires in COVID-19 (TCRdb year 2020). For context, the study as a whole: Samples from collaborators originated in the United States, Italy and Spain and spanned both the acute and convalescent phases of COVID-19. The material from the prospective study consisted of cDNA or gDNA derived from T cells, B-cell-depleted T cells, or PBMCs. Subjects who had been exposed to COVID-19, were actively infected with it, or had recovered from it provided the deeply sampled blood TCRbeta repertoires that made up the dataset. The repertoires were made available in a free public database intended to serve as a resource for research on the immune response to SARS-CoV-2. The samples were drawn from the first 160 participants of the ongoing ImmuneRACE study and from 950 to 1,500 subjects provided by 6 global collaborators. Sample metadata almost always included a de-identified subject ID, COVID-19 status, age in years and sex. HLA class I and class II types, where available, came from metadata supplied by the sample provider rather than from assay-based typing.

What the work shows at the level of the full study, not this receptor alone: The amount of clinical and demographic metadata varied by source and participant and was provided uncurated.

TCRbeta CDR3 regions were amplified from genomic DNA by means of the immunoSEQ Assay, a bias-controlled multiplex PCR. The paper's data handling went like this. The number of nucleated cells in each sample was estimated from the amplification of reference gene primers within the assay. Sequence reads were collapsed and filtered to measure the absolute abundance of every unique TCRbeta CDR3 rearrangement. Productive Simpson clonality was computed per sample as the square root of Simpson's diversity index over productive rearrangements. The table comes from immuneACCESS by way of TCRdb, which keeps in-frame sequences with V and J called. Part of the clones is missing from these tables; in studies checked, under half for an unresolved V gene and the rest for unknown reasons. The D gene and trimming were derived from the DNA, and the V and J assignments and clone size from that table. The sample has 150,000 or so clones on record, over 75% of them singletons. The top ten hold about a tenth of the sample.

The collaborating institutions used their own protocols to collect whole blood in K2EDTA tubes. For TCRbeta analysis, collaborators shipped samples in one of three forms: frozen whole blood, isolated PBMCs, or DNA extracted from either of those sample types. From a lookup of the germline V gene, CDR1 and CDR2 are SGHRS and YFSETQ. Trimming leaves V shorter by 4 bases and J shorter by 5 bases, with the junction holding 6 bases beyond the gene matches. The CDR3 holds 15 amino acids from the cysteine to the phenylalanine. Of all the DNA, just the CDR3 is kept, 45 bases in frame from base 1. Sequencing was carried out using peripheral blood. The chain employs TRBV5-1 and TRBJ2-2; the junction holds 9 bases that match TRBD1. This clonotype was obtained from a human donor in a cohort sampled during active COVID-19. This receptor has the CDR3 CASSPTGGETGELFF. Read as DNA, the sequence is TGCGCCAGCAGCCCGACAGGGGGTGAGACCGGGGAGCTGTTTTTT.